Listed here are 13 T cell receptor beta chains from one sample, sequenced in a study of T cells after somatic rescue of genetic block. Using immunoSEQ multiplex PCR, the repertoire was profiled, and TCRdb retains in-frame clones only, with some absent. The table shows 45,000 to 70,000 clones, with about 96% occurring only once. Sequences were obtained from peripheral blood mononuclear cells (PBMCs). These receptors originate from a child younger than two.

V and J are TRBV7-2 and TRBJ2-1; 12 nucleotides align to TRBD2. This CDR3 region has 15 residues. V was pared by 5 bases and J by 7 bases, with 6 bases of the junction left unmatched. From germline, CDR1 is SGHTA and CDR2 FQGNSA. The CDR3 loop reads CASSRRTSGKNEQFF. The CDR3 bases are TGTGCCAGCAGCAGAAGGACTAGCGGGAAAAATGAGCAGTTCTTC.

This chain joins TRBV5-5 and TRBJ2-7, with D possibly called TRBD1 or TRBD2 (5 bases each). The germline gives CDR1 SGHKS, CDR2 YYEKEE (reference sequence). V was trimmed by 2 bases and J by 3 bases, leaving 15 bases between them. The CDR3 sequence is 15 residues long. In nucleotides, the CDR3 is TGTGCCAGCAGCTTTCAGGGACCTCCATACTACGAGCAGTACTTC. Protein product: CASSFQGPPYYEQYF.

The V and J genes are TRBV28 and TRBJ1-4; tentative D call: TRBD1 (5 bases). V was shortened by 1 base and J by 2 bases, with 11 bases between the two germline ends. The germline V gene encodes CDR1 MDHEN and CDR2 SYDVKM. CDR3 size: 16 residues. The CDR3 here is CASSLYSGGTNEKLFF. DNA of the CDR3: TGTGCCAGCAGTTTATATTCCGGGGGGACTAATGAAAAACTGTTTTTT.

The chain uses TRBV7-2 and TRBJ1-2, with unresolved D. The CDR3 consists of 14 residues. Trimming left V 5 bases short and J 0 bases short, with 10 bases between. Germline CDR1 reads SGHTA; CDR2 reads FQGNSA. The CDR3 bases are TGTGCCAGCAGCCAGCTGACCGCTAACTATGGCTACACCTTC. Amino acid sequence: CASSQLTANYGYTF.

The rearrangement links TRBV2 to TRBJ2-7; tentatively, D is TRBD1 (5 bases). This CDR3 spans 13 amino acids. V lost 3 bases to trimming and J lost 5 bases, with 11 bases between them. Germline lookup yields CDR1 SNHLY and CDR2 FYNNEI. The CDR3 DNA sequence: TGTGCCAGCAGTGATTTCGGCAGGGACGAGCAGTACTTC. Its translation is CASSDFGRDEQYF.

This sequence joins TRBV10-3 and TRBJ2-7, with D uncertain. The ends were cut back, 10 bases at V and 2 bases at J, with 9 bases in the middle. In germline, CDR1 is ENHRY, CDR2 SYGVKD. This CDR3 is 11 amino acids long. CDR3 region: CATGGPYEQYF. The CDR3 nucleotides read TGTGCCACCGGTGGCCCCTACGAGCAGTACTTC.

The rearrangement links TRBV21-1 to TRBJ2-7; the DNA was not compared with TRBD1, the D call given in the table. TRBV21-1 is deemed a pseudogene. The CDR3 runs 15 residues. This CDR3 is CASTACTGGSYEQYF. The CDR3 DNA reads TGTGCCAGCACCGCGTGTACAGGGGGCTCCTACGAGCAGTACTTC.

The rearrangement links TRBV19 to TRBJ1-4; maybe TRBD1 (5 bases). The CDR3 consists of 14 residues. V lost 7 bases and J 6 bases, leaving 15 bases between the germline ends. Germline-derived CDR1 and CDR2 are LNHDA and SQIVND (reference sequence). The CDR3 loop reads CASTLGVDHEKLFF. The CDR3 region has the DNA TGTGCCAGTACCTTAGGGGTGGATCATGAAAAACTGTTTTTT.

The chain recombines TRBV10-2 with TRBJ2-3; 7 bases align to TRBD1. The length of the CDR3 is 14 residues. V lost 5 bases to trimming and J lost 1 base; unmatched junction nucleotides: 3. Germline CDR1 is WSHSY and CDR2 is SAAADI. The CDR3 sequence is CASSKTGGTDTQYF. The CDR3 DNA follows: TGCGCCAGCAGTAAAACAGGGGGCACAGATACGCAGTATTTT.

CDR3 sequence reads: CASSLASGVSTDTQYF. CDR3 DNA sequence: TGCGCCAGCAGCTTGGCTAGCGGGGTTAGCACAGATACGCAGTATTTT. The gene calls are TRBV5-1 and TRBJ2-3, with TRBD2 identical over 9 bases. The junction had 2 bases not matched to a gene; V was cut back by 0 bases and J by 0 bases. Germline lookup yields CDR1 SGHRS and CDR2 YFSETQ. The CDR3 has 16 residues. Together with reference TRBV5-1 and TRBJ2-3, the CDR3 gives the full variable domain: KAGVTQTPRYLIKTRGQQVTLSCSPISGHRSVSWYQQTPGQGLQFLFEYFSETQRNKGNFPGRFSGRQFSNSRSEMNVSTLELGDSALYLCASSLASGVSTDTQYFGPGTRLTVL.

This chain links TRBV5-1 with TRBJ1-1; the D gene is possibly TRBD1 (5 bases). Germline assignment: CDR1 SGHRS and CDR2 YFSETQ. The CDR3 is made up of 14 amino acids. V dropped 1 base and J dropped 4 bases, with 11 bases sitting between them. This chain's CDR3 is CASSLTGGSTEAFF. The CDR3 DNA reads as TGCGCCAGCAGCTTGACGGGGGGTAGCACTGAAGCTTTCTTT.

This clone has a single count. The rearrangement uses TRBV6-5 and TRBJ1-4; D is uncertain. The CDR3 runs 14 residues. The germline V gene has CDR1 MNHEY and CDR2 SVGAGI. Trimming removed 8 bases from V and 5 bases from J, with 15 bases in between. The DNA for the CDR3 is TGTGCCAGCCGGTCCCACACAGAAAATGAAAAACTGTTTTTT. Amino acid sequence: CASRSHTENEKLFF.

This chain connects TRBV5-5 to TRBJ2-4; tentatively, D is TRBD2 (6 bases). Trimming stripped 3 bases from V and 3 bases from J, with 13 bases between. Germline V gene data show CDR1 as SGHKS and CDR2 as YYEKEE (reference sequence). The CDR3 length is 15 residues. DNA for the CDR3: TGTGCCAGCAGCTCGACAGTGGGGGGCAAAAACATTCAGTACTTC. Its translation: CASSSTVGGKNIQYF.